This passage covers 17 T cell receptor beta chains from one sample sequenced in a study of T cells in Graves' hyperthyroidism and ophthalmopathy. The TCR beta CDR3 regions underwent amplification using RNA transcripts as the source. The TCR CDR3 was amplified in a first-round RT-PCR using the HTBI primer set. TCRdb reprocessed the multiplex PCR reads with MiXCR, giving one entry per CDR3 protein. This table has 730,000 or so distinct CDR3 sequences, around 20% appearing once. The specimen was blood. The source is a woman between 50 and 59 years old with Graves' hyperthyroidism that later progressed to Graves' ophthalmopathy.

This CDR3 is CASNDDRGSNQPQHF. For the CDR3, the DNA is TGTGCCAGCAACGATGACAGGGGAAGCAATCAGCCCCAGCATTTT. V and J are TRBV7-9 and TRBJ1-5; 8 nucleotides align to TRBD1. J lost 1 base, V lost 7 bases, and 6 bases had no gene match. The germline V gene encodes CDR1 SEHNR and CDR2 FQNEAQ (reference sequence). The CDR3 is 15 amino acids.

This clonotype was observed a few times. CDR3 nucleotides: TGTGCCAGCAGCGTAGGGGACAGAAGGGACACTGAAGCTTTCTTT. Its translation is CASSVGDRRDTEAFF. This chain uses TRBV9 with TRBJ1-1, with TRBD1 matching over 7 bases. V shed 0 bases, J shed 3 bases, and the junction held 5 bases outside the gene matches. The length of the CDR3 is 15 residues. CDR1 and CDR2 (germline): SGDLS, YYNGEE.

This clonotype was counted between two and nine times. The chain links TRBV9 to TRBJ1-1; D remains ambiguous. Germline V lookup: CDR1 SGDLS, CDR2 YYNGEE. V was pared by 4 bases and J by 3 bases, with 13 bases between. The length of the CDR3 is 14 residues. CDR3 in amino acids: CASSREAPDTEAFF. Here the CDR3 DNA reads TGTGCCAGCAGCCGGGAGGCCCCGGACACTGAAGCTTTCTTT.

CDR3 DNA sequence: TGTGCCAGCAGTTACTCCCAGGACACAAGCAATCAGCCCCAGCATTTT. Protein: CASSYSQDTSNQPQHF. V is TRBV6-2 or TRBV6-3 and J is TRBJ1-5, with a possible D match to TRBD1 (5 bases). The CDR3 sequence is 16 residues long. V gave up 0 bases and J gave up 1 base, with 10 bases separating them. Germline assignment: CDR1 MNHEY and CDR2 SVGEGT.

This clonotype came up a few times. The chain combines TRBV2 with TRBJ1-4; TRBD1 is a possible D gene (6 bases). With 2 bases removed from V and 6 bases from J, the gap between germline ends came to 10 bases. From germline, CDR1 is SNHLY and CDR2 FYNNEI. This CDR3 is 14 amino acids long. The CDR3 loop reads CASSEQGSYEKLFF. The CDR3 DNA follows: TGTGCCAGCAGTGAACAGGGGTCATATGAAAAACTGTTTTTT.

This clonotype was counted between two and nine times. V is TRBV6-1 and J is TRBJ2-7; 10 bases align to TRBD2. The CDR3 has 14 residues. Germline CDR1 and CDR2: MNHNS and SASEGT. The ends lost 4 bases at V and 6 bases at J; junction bases unmatched: 6. The DNA for the CDR3 is TGTGCCAGCAGTGGGGGGCTAGCGGGGGTCGAGCAGTACTTC. Encoded protein: CASSGGLAGVEQYF.

This clonotype was counted a few times. This chain connects TRBV4-1 to TRBJ1-2; D is undetermined. Trimming pared 0 bases from V and 7 bases from J, leaving 12 bases between. Germline V gene data show CDR1 as MGHRA and CDR2 as YSYEKL. The CDR3 contains 14 residues. CDR3 loop: CASSQDPTSIGYTF. The DNA of the CDR3 is TGCGCCAGCAGCCAAGACCCTACGTCCATTGGCTACACCTTC.

This clonotype was seen a few times. The V and J genes are TRBV7-9 and TRBJ2-1; TRBD2 matches 13 bases. Germline V CDR1 and CDR2: SEHNR, FQNEAQ (reference sequence). The junction had 7 bases not matched to a gene; V was cut back by 5 bases and J by 6 bases. This CDR3 contains 16 residues. CDR3 in DNA: TGTGCCAGCAGCAACCCGGGACTAGCGGGGATCAATGAGCAGTTCTTC. Translating gives CASSNPGLAGINEQFF.

The V and J genes are TRBV5-4 and TRBJ2-4; 7 nucleotides align to TRBD1. CDR1 and CDR2 from the germline V gene are SGHNT and YYREEE (reference sequence). The CDR3 extends over 14 amino acids. J gave up 2 bases and V 4 bases, and 3 bases lay outside the gene matches. The DNA for the CDR3 is TGTGCCAGCAGCCAACAGGGGACCAAAAACATTCAGTACTTC. Its protein product is CASSQQGTKNIQYF.

There are many counts of this clonotype. The chain uses TRBV7-9 and TRBJ1-2; the D gene is possibly TRBD1 (5 bases). The CDR3 has 15 residues. The V gene lost 7 bases and the J gene lost 0 bases, with 15 bases spanning the gap. Germline V gives CDR1 SEHNR, CDR2 FQNEAQ (reference sequence). The CDR3 reads CASTASGSSNYGYTF. The CDR3 DNA follows: TGTGCCAGCACCGCCTCAGGGTCTTCTAACTATGGCTACACCTTC.

The CDR3 coding sequence is TGTGCCAGCGCGGGACAGGGCTTAGAAAAACTGTTTTTT. Encoded protein: CASAGQGLEKLFF. The V gene is TRBV19, the J gene TRBJ1-4; TRBD1 agrees at 9 bases. CDR3 size: 13 residues. Trimming cost V 9 bases and J 8 bases; bases outside gene matches: 7. Germline V gives CDR1 LNHDA, CDR2 SQIVND (reference sequence).

The genes are TRBV6-1 and TRBJ1-6; D unclear. The V end lost 10 bases, the J end lost 7 bases, and 17 bases lay between the germline ends. Germline lookup yields CDR1 MNHNS and CDR2 SASEGT. The CDR3 covers 14 residues. In DNA, the CDR3 is TGTGCCACCCTCTTAGGACTTCTCAATTCACCCCTCCACTTT. Residues: CATLLGLLNSPLHF.

The sample holds a few counts of this clonotype. This chain links TRBV5-1 with TRBJ2-1; 8 bases are shared with TRBD2. CDR1 and CDR2 (germline): SGHRS, YFSETQ. The CDR3 is 15 amino acids. J lost 5 bases, V lost 0 bases, and 4 bases had no gene match. The DNA of the CDR3 is TGCGCCAGCAGCTTGGTTCGGGGGGGCCACAATGAGCAGTTCTTC. Protein sequence: CASSLVRGGHNEQFF.

This clonotype was seen many times. The V and J genes are TRBV12-3 or TRBV12-4 and TRBJ1-5; D may be TRBD1 (5 bases). CDR3 length equals 15 residues. The ends were cut back, 6 bases at V and 0 bases at J, with 12 bases in the middle. For the CDR3, the DNA is TGTGCCAGCAGAAAGACAGATAATAGCAATCAGCCCCAGCATTTT. This translates into CASRKTDNSNQPQHF.

There are many counts of this clonotype. The chain combines TRBV3-1 with TRBJ1-4, with no clear D. The ends were cut back, 0 bases at V and 1 base at J, with 15 bases in the middle. CDR1 is LGHDT and CDR2 is YNNKEL in the germline V gene (reference sequence). The CDR3 runs to 18 residues. The CDR3 spells CASSQEARGIVTNEKLFF. The CDR3 region has the DNA TGTGCCAGCAGCCAAGAGGCTAGAGGGATAGTAACTAATGAAAAACTGTTTTTT.

In its sample, this clonotype was seen many times. CDR3 sequence (DNA): TGTGCCAGCAGTTTACTTCGGGACGGAAGCTACGAGCAGTACTTC. The encoded protein is CASSLLRDGSYEQYF. The chain employs TRBV27 and TRBJ2-7; D is tentatively TRBD1 or TRBD2 (5 bases each). V was trimmed by 2 bases and J by 3 bases, leaving 14 bases between them. CDR1 is MNHEY and CDR2 is SMNVEV in the germline V gene (reference sequence). The CDR3 covers 15 residues.

In its sample, this clonotype was seen many times. The chain recombines TRBV7-2 with TRBJ1-2; tentative D call: TRBD1 (5 bases). The V end lost 3 bases, the J end lost 0 bases, and 23 bases lay between the germline ends. This CDR3 spans 19 amino acids. CDR1 is SGHTA and CDR2 is FQGNSA in the germline V gene. The DNA for the CDR3 is TGTGCCAGCAGCTTTTGGGTGGGCCGAAGGGACCTACCTAACTATGGCTACACCTTC. This encodes CASSFWVGRRDLPNYGYTF.